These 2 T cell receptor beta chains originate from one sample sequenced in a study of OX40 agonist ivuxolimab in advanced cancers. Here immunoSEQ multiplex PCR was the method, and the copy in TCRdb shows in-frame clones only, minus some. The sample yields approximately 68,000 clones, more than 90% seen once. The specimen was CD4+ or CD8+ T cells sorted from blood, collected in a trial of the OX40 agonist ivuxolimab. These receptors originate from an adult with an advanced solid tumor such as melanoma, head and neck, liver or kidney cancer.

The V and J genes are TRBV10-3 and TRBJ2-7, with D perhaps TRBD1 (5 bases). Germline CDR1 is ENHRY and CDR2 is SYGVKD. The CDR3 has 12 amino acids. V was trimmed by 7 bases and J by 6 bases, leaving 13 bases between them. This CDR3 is CAIKGRPPEQYF. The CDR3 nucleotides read TGTGCCATCAAGGGGCGCCCCCCCGAGCAGTACTTC.

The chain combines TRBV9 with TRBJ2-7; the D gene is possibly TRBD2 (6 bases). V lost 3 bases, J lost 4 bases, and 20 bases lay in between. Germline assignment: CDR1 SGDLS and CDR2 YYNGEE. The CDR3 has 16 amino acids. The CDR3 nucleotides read TGTGCCAGCAGCGAACGGACATCCGGGGGTTCGTACGAGCAGTACTTC. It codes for CASSERTSGGSYEQYF.